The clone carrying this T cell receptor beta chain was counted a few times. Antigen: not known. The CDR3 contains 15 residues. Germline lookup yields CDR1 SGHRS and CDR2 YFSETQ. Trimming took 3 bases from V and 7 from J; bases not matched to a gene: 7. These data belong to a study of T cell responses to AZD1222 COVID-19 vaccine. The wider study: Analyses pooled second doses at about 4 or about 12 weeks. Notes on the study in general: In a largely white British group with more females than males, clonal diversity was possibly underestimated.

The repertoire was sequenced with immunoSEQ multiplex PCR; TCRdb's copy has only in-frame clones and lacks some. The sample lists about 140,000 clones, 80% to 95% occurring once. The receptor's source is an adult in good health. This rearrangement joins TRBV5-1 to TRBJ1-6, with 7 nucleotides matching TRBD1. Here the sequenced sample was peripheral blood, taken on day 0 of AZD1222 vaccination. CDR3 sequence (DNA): TGCGCCAGCAGCTCCGGGACAGAAGGAAATTCACCCCTCCACTTT. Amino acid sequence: CASSSGTEGNSPLHF.